The clone carrying this T cell receptor beta chain was observed a few times. Its antigen remains unknown. TCRdb re-called the reads with MiXCR, one entry per CDR3 protein. The repertoire has fewer than 950,000 distinct CDR3 sequences, approximately 32% of them found once; the top ten carry around 12%. V gave up 4 bases and J gave up 12 bases; unmatched junction bases: 5. This CDR3 is built from 12 residues. The sample is drawn from a study of T cell repertoires in cytomegalovirus infection. Background on the study: The study used recently identified HLA-C-restricted and well-studied HLA-B-restricted CMV epitopes.

The rearrangement links TRBV12-3 or TRBV12-4 to TRBJ1-4; 7 bases map to TRBD1. The material sequenced was cultured CD8+ T cells from PBMCs, taken from culture after CMV antigen stimulation. This TCR was recovered from a human donor in good health (CMV status not recorded). Some clones in this sample may be carry-over from other donors' samples. The CDR3 nucleotides are TGTGCCAGCAGTTCACAGGGGTCTGAACTGTTTTTT. Residues: CASSSQGSELFF.